By its share, the clone carrying this TCR beta chain is medium-sized. TCRdb reanalysed the PCR reads using MiXCR and keeps one entry per CDR3 protein. Of tens of thousands of distinct CDR3 sequences in the sample, roughly 50% were seen once. These data are taken from a study of CD4 and CD8 cells across lung adenocarcinoma regions. CDR3 length: 15 residues. The V gene's germline CDR1 is MNHNS and CDR2 SASEGT. Trimming removed 3 bases at V and 5 bases at J, with 11 bases between. The patients had localized lung adenocarcinoma, a non-small cell subtype. The sequence derives from a male donor with lung adenocarcinoma. The CD4 and CD8 labels of this study may be unreliable. The sequenced sample was CD8+ T cells from the center of a lung tumor. J is TRBJ2-6 and V is TRBV6-1; the D is unclear. CDR3 loop: CASSEQASWANVLTF. The CDR3 nucleotides are TGTGCCAGCAGTGAGCAGGCTTCCTGGGCCAACGTCCTGACTTTC.